A single sample gave rise to the 24 T cell receptor beta chains below, sequenced in a study of T cell changes during pregnancy in multiple sclerosis (dated by TCRdb to between 2018 and 2021). The library was built by means of the immunoSEQ multiplex PCR assay. TCRdb carries this immuneACCESS record with in-frame sequences only. Its versions omit some clonotypes, under half of them owing to an unresolved V gene in the studies checked, with the rest unexplained. Within this sample are fewer than 40,000 clones, with roughly 93% of them counted one time only. The leading ten clones occupy about 0.34% of the sample. The sequences come from CD4+ T cells from peripheral blood mononuclear cells, collected after pregnancy. The receptors here all came from a female donor with multiple sclerosis, enrolled in a pregnancy study.

V usage is TRBV19 and J usage is TRBJ1-2; D not certain. The germline gives CDR1 LNHDA, CDR2 SQIVND (reference sequence). V was trimmed by 3 bases and J by 4 bases, leaving 12 bases between them. The CDR3 spans 14 residues. CDR3 nucleotides: TGTGCCAGTAGTATCCGAGGGTTAGGCTATGGCTACACCTTC. This codes for CASSIRGLGYGYTF.

This chain joins TRBV30 and TRBJ1-6; D remains unclear. The CDR3 totals 12 residues. Trimming pared 0 bases from V and 9 bases from J, leaving 6 bases between. Germline V CDR1 and CDR2: GTSNPN, SVGIG (reference sequence). CDR3 bases: TGTGCCTGGAGTGTAATCGGTTCACCCCTCCACTTT. This sequence encodes CAWSVIGSPLHF.

The chain employs TRBV10-2 and TRBJ2-7; TRBD1 is a possible D gene (6 bases). V lost 10 bases to trimming and J lost 2 bases, with 15 bases between them. Germline V gene sequence: CDR1 WSHSY, CDR2 SAAADI. The length of the CDR3 is 13 residues. The CDR3: CAIGQLLTYEQYF. CDR3 coding DNA: TGCGCCATCGGACAGCTCTTAACCTACGAGCAGTACTTC.

The chain employs TRBV18 and TRBJ2-2, with 7 positions matching TRBD1. From germline, CDR1 is KGHSH and CDR2 LQKENI. The V gene end was trimmed by 1 base and the J gene end by 6 bases; junction bases not matched to a gene: 2. The CDR3 sequence is 14 residues long. CDR3 DNA: TGTGCCAGCTCACCACAAGACAGGGCCGGGGAGCTGTTTTTT. Protein sequence: CASSPQDRAGELFF.

V is TRBV6-5 and J is TRBJ2-5; 9 bases line up with TRBD2. This CDR3 is 14 amino acids long. V lost 9 bases to trimming and J lost 6 bases; unmatched junction nucleotides: 11. Per germline, CDR1 MNHEY and CDR2 SVGAGI. The CDR3 protein is CASGVAGAGKTQYF. In DNA form, the CDR3 reads TGTGCCAGTGGAGTAGCGGGGGCCGGAAAGACCCAGTACTTC.

The CDR3 reads CASSPDSPMNTEAFF. DNA for the CDR3: TGTGCCAGCTCCCCGGACAGCCCGATGAACACTGAAGCTTTCTTT. The chain combines TRBV18 with TRBJ1-1; possibly TRBD1 for D (6 bases). This CDR3 has 15 residues. V dropped 6 bases and J dropped 0 bases, with 14 bases sitting between them. Germline lookup yields CDR1 KGHSH and CDR2 LQKENI.

This chain links TRBV6-1 with TRBJ1-5; 12 nucleotides match TRBD1. Germline V gene lookup returns CDR1 MNHNS and CDR2 SASEGT. J lost 6 bases, V lost 0 bases, and 6 bases had no gene match. The CDR3 extends over 17 amino acids. The CDR3 protein is CASSEALGTGGGQPQHF. CDR3 nucleotides: TGTGCCAGCAGTGAAGCGCTAGGGACAGGGGGCGGTCAGCCCCAGCATTTT.

This sequence joins TRBV5-1 and TRBJ1-2; D call uncertain. Germline CDR1 and CDR2: SGHRS and YFSETQ. This CDR3 comprises 14 residues. Trimming shortened V by 4 bases and J by 2 bases, and 12 bases separated the two germline ends. The CDR3 region is CASSLTSGNYGYTF. CDR3 nucleotides: TGCGCCAGCAGCCTTACCTCCGGGAACTATGGCTACACCTTC. Full variable domain (outside the CDR3, taken from reference TRBV5-1 and TRBJ1-2): KAGVTQTPRYLIKTRGQQVTLSCSPISGHRSVSWYQQTPGQGLQFLFEYFSETQRNKGNFPGRFSGRQFSNSRSEMNVSTLELGDSALYLCASSLTSGNYGYTFGSGTRLTVV.

This chain joins TRBV5-4 and TRBJ2-7; D unresolved. Trimming left V 2 bases short and J 6 bases short, with 9 bases between. The CDR3 runs to 12 residues. Germline V CDR1 and CDR2: SGHNT, YYREEE (reference sequence). The DNA of the CDR3 is TGTGCCAGCAGCTTTATAACCGGCGAGCAGTACTTC. It specifies CASSFITGEQYF.

The chain combines TRBV15 with TRBJ2-3, with TRBD1 matching 12 bases. Germline CDR1 is LNHNV and CDR2 is YYDKDF (reference sequence). After removal of 3 bases from V and 5 bases from J, the junction contained 6 bases not matched to a gene. This CDR3 region has 16 residues. The CDR3 region has the DNA TGTGCCACCAGCAGCGGGGACAGGGGGCGAGAAGATACGCAGTATTTT. It encodes CATSSGDRGREDTQYF. Drawing the rest from reference TRBV15 and TRBJ2-3, the complete variable domain is DAMVIQNPRYQVTQFGKPVTLSCSQTLNHNVMYWYQQKSSQAPKLLFHYYDKDFNNEADTPDNFQSRRPNTSFCFLDIRSPGLGDTAMYLCATSSGDRGREDTQYFGPGTRLTVL.

The table lists this clone with a count of one. V is TRBV14 and J is TRBJ1-2; no reliable D call. This CDR3 has 13 residues. Germline CDR1 reads SGHDN; CDR2 reads FVKESK. Trimming took off 4 bases at V and 7 bases at J, with 13 bases between the two ends. The CDR3 coding sequence is TGTGCCAGCAGCCTCCAAGCGGGGTCTGGCTACACCTTC. Its protein is CASSLQAGSGYTF. Supplemented by reference TRBV14 and TRBJ1-2, the full variable domain reads EAGVTQFPSHSVIEKGQTVTLRCDPISGHDNLYWYRRVMGKEIKFLLHFVKESKQDESGMPNNRFLAERTGGTYSTLKVQPAELEDSGVYFCASSLQAGSGYTFGSGTRLTVV.

The V gene is TRBV11-3, the J gene TRBJ2-3; D remains unclear. Looked up from germline, CDR1 is SGHNT and CDR2 is YENEEA. Trimming shortened V by 8 bases and J by 2 bases, and 14 bases separated the two germline ends. CDR3 length: 14 residues. CDR3 nucleotide sequence: TGTGCCAGCTTCCTAGGCGGCGACACAGATACGCAGTATTTT. Translated, it gives CASFLGGDTDTQYF.

This sequence joins TRBV5-4 and TRBJ1-5; unclear D gene. CDR1 is SGHNT, CDR2 YYREEE, per germline (reference sequence). There are 14 residues in the CDR3. Trimming removed 0 bases at V and 3 bases at J, with 7 bases between. In nucleotides, the CDR3 is TGTGCCAGCAGCTTGGACGGAGTCAATCAGCCCCAGCATTTT. Its protein product is CASSLDGVNQPQHF.

The genes are TRBV25-1 and TRBJ1-2, with D maybe TRBD1 (6 bases). The CDR3 is 14 amino acids. V lost 3 bases and J lost 8, with 16 bases in between. Per germline, CDR1 MGHDK and CDR2 SYGVNS. Here the CDR3 reads CASSDPGVTKGYTF. CDR3 nucleotide sequence: TGTGCCAGCAGTGATCCAGGGGTAACGAAAGGCTACACCTTC.

The V call is TRBV2, the J call TRBJ2-3; weak D call: TRBD2 (5 bases). V lost 5 bases and J lost 4, with 10 bases in between. Germline V gives CDR1 SNHLY, CDR2 FYNNEI. CDR3 length equals 13 residues. CDR3 nucleotide sequence: TGTGCCAGCAGTAGGGAGACACCAGATACGCAGTATTTT. This translates into CASSRETPDTQYF. The variable domain in full, completed from reference TRBV2 and TRBJ2-3, reads EPEVTQTPSHQVTQMGQEVILRCVPISNHLYFYWYRQILGQKVEFLVSFYNNEISEKSEIFDDQFSVERPDGSNFTLKIRSTKLEDSAMYFCASSRETPDTQYFGPGTRLTVL.

The genes are TRBV9 and TRBJ2-2; 10 positions match TRBD1. V gave up 4 bases and J gave up 7 bases; unmatched junction bases: 10. This CDR3 comprises 16 residues. Looked up from germline, CDR1 is SGDLS and CDR2 is YYNGEE. The CDR3 here is CASSPPGGQGFGELFF. The CDR3 DNA is TGTGCCAGCAGCCCGCCGGGGGGACAGGGGTTCGGGGAGCTGTTTTTT.

The DNA of the CDR3 is TGTGCCAGCAGCAAGGCGACAGGGATGGGGTACGAGCAGTACTTC. Protein sequence: CASSKATGMGYEQYF. The V and J genes are TRBV5-8 and TRBJ2-7; 7 bases align to TRBD1. The V gene end was trimmed by 4 bases and the J gene end by 4 bases; junction bases not matched to a gene: 11. Germline assignment: CDR1 SGHTS and CDR2 YDEGEE. The CDR3 has 15 amino acids.

This clone came up once. V usage is TRBV5-1 and J usage is TRBJ2-3, with 13 bases matching TRBD2. The CDR3 runs 18 residues. Germline assignment: CDR1 SGHRS and CDR2 YFSETQ. The J segment lost 3 bases and the V segment lost 0 bases, leaving 7 bases of the junction unmatched. The CDR3 here is CASSLAGRLAGGTDTQYF. For the CDR3, the DNA is TGCGCCAGCAGCTTGGCCGGGCGACTAGCGGGGGGTACAGATACGCAGTATTTT.

This clone was observed a single time. CDR3: CASSFRTGNEQYF. The CDR3 DNA sequence: TGTGCCAGCAGCTTTCGGACAGGGAACGAGCAGTACTTC. The chain recombines TRBV11-3 with TRBJ2-7; 8 nucleotides match TRBD1. The CDR3 runs to 13 residues. In germline, CDR1 is SGHNT, CDR2 YENEEA. The V segment lost 3 bases and the J segment 5 bases; nucleotides outside the gene matches: 3.

The chain links TRBV18 to TRBJ1-1; 11 bases are shared with TRBD1. CDR1 and CDR2 (germline): KGHSH, LQKENI. J was trimmed by 4 bases and V by 0 bases; bases with no gene match: 16. The CDR3 is 20 amino acids. Here the CDR3 DNA reads TGTGCCAGCTCACCACCGGGACAGGGGGTCTCGGGGTTTTTGGGCACTGAAGCTTTCTTT. Amino acid sequence: CASSPPGQGVSGFLGTEAFF.

As DNA, the CDR3 is TGTGCCAGCAGTGGATCCGGGACAGGGGCCGGCTACACCTTC. Encoded protein: CASSGSGTGAGYTF. This sequence joins TRBV6-1 and TRBJ1-2; 10 bases fit TRBD1. V dropped 4 bases and J dropped 8; count of bases not matched to a gene: 7. The CDR3 runs to 14 residues. The germline V gene has CDR1 MNHNS and CDR2 SASEGT.

The chain links TRBV7-9 to TRBJ2-1; 11 bases line up with TRBD2. This CDR3 contains 16 residues. From germline, CDR1 is SEHNR and CDR2 FQNEAQ (reference sequence). V lost 1 base and J lost 5; bases outside the gene matches: 4. Here the CDR3 DNA reads TGTGCCAGCAGCTTAGTAGCGGGGGGGCCGGACAATGAGCAGTTCTTC. Its protein product is CASSLVAGGPDNEQFF.

This clone was seen only a few times. V is TRBV4-1 and J is TRBJ2-2, with D tentatively TRBD1 (6 bases). The CDR3 is 18 amino acids. Germline loops: CDR1 MGHRA, CDR2 YSYEKL. V was shortened by 1 base and J by 2 bases, with 17 bases between the two germline ends. The CDR3 bases are TGCGCCAGCAGCCAAGGGGTCGTAGGACAGTTCAACACCGGGGAGCTGTTTTTT. This translates into CASSQGVVGQFNTGELFF.

This chain joins TRBV10-2 and TRBJ1-5; 7 nucleotides align to TRBD1. Germline loops: CDR1 WSHSY, CDR2 SAAADI. This CDR3 region has 13 residues. V shed 4 bases and J 7 bases; nucleotides not matched to a gene: 4. The CDR3 loop reads CASSGAGGQPQHF. Written as DNA, the CDR3 is TGCGCCAGCAGTGGTGCAGGGGGACAGCCCCAGCATTTT.